Listed here are 26 T cell receptor beta chains from one sample, sequenced in a study of graft-versus-host responses after intestinal transplantation. No antigens are known for them. The method was immunoSEQ multiplex PCR; TCRdb's version includes in-frame clones alone and lacks a portion of them. The sample has around 25,000 clones, around 80% seen once. This specimen consisted of unstimulated CD4+ T cells sorted from spleen or lymph node cells, obtained before intestinal transplant. The receptor source for this set is a human donor who received an intestinal transplant.

In its sample, this clone was seen a few times. The J gene is TRBJ2-7, the V gene TRBV2, with D perhaps matching TRBD2 (7 bases). CDR3 length equals 18 residues. Germline V gives CDR1 SNHLY, CDR2 FYNNEI. Between the trimmed V and J ends, which lost 6 bases and 2 bases, there was a span of 26 bases. This chain's CDR3 is CASRRGGGLFFATYEQYF. CDR3 DNA: TGTGCCAGCAGAAGGGGGGGTGGTCTTTTCTTCGCGACCTACGAGCAGTACTTC.

This chain connects TRBV7-6 to TRBJ2-2; D call uncertain. V lost 2 bases and J 2 bases, leaving 9 bases between the germline ends. CDR1 is SGHVS and CDR2 is FNYEAQ in the germline V gene. This CDR3 comprises 15 residues. The CDR3 nucleotides read TGTGCCAGCAGCTTATATCCCGGCAACACCGGGGAGCTGTTTTTT. Translating gives CASSLYPGNTGELFF.

This chain uses TRBV7-2 with TRBJ2-1; a possible D gene is TRBD2 (7 bases). CDR3 size: 13 residues. V lost 8 bases, J lost 6 bases, and 14 bases lay in between. Germline values: CDR1 SGHTA, CDR2 FQGNSA. Here the CDR3 reads CASGGGRGNEQFF. For the CDR3, the DNA is TGTGCCAGCGGCGGGGGCAGGGGCAATGAGCAGTTCTTC. Full variable domain (rest looked up from reference TRBV7-2 and TRBJ2-1): GAGVSQSPSNKVTEKGKDVELRCDPISGHTALYWYRQSLGQGLEFLIYFQGNSAPDKSGLPSDRFSAERTGGSVSTLTIQRTQQEDSAVYLCASGGGRGNEQFFGPGTRLTVL.

This clone was detected only a few times. The V gene is TRBV11-2, the J gene TRBJ2-7; 7 bases line up with TRBD1. The CDR3 is 16 amino acids. Germline values: CDR1 SGHAT, CDR2 FQNNGV. J lost 2 bases, V lost 6 bases, and 13 bases had no gene match. CDR3 coding DNA: TGTGCCAGCAGTTCGCCCTGGGGACAGATCCCCTACGAGCAGTACTTC. This gives the protein CASSSPWGQIPYEQYF.

The chain has TRBV7-3 and TRBJ2-3; D is possibly TRBD2 (6 bases). The germline V and J ends were trimmed by 1 base and 5 bases, with 10 bases remaining between them. Per germline, CDR1 SGHTA and CDR2 FQGTGA. The CDR3 sequence is 14 residues long. For the CDR3, the DNA is TGTGCCAGCAGCTTAAGCGGGATAAAAGATACGCAGTATTTT. Its protein product is CASSLSGIKDTQYF.

V is TRBV27 and J is TRBJ2-7; D assignment may be TRBD1 or TRBD2 (5 bases each). The germline V gene has CDR1 MNHEY and CDR2 SMNVEV (reference sequence). The CDR3 consists of 14 residues. With 4 bases removed from V and 1 base from J, the gap between germline ends came to 11 bases. In DNA form, the CDR3 reads TGTGCCAGCAGTTGGGGCCCGGGATCCTACGAGCAGTACTTC. Amino acids: CASSWGPGSYEQYF.

This clone was recorded a few times. The gene calls are TRBV11-1 and TRBJ2-2, with TRBD2 as a possible D gene (7 bases). Trimming took 5 bases from V and 0 from J, leaving 19 bases between them. The germline V gene has CDR1 SGHAT and CDR2 FQDESV (reference sequence). This CDR3 is built from 18 residues. The CDR3 loop reads CASSPLPGGPPNTGELFF. The CDR3 nucleotides are TGTGCCAGCAGCCCTTTGCCGGGGGGCCCCCCGAACACCGGGGAGCTGTTTTTT.

The J gene is TRBJ1-1, the V gene TRBV19; no firm D call. The CDR3 extends over 12 amino acids. Germline loops: CDR1 LNHDA, CDR2 SQIVND (reference sequence). Deletions cut 8 bases from V and 7 bases from J, with 14 bases between. The CDR3 protein is CASGLGPFEAFF. In DNA, the CDR3 is TGTGCCAGTGGACTCGGACCGTTTGAAGCTTTCTTT.

J is TRBJ1-1 and V is TRBV30; TRBD1 matches 8 bases. The CDR3 loop spans 15 amino acids. V dropped 0 bases and J dropped 0; count of bases not matched to a gene: 3. Germline V gives CDR1 GTSNPN, CDR2 SVGIG (reference sequence). CDR3 loop: CAWSVQGAVNTEAFF. The CDR3 DNA is TGTGCCTGGAGTGTTCAGGGGGCCGTGAACACTGAAGCTTTCTTT.

V gene TRBV6-6 combines with J gene TRBJ2-1; 11 bases fit TRBD2. This CDR3 spans 16 amino acids. CDR1 and CDR2 from the germline V gene are MNHNY and SVGAGI (reference sequence). Losses at the gene ends were 6 bases for V and 5 bases for J; bases not matched to a gene: 9. The CDR3 DNA follows: TGTGCCAGCAGCAGCCTCGGGACTAGCGGAAACAATGAGCAGTTCTTC. Translating gives CASSSLGTSGNNEQFF.

The chain has TRBV27 and TRBJ2-7; D is unclear. CDR1 is MNHEY, CDR2 SMNVEV, per germline (reference sequence). Trimming shortened V by 0 bases and J by 1 base, and 7 bases separated the two germline ends. This CDR3 is 14 amino acids long. CDR3: CASSLSISSYEQYF. The CDR3 DNA reads TGTGCCAGCAGTTTATCGATCTCGTCCTACGAGCAGTACTTC.

The V gene is TRBV5-1, the J gene TRBJ2-6; D gene unclear. The length of the CDR3 is 15 residues. Germline CDR1 and CDR2: SGHRS and YFSETQ. V lost 4 bases to trimming and J lost 2 bases, with 10 bases between them. As DNA, the CDR3 is TGCGCCAGCAGCCGAGAAGGAGCTGGGGCCAACGTCCTGACTTTC. As protein: CASSREGAGANVLTF.

The chain links TRBV5-1 to TRBJ2-5; D gene unclear. This CDR3 has 13 residues. Germline V gives CDR1 SGHRS, CDR2 YFSETQ. V was shortened by 6 bases and J by 3 bases, with 12 bases between the two germline ends. The CDR3 region is CASTIGLKETQYF. The CDR3, as DNA: TGCGCCAGCACAATAGGGCTCAAAGAGACCCAGTACTTC.

This sequence joins TRBV9 and TRBJ2-2; tentatively, D is TRBD1 or TRBD2 (5 bases each). V lost 4 bases to trimming and J lost 2 bases, with 12 bases between them. The CDR3 covers 15 residues. The germline gives CDR1 SGDLS, CDR2 YYNGEE. CDR3 protein: CASSIRDLNTGELFF. In DNA form, the CDR3 reads TGTGCCAGCAGCATACGGGACCTCAACACCGGGGAGCTGTTTTTT.

This chain connects TRBV13 to TRBJ2-3, with D hard to call. Germline V gene sequence: CDR1 PRHDT, CDR2 FYEKMQ (reference sequence). This CDR3 has 14 residues. V was pared by 1 base and J by 2 bases, with 7 bases between. This CDR3 is CASSLDYYTDTQYF. Here the CDR3 DNA reads TGTGCCAGCAGCTTAGACTACTACACAGATACGCAGTATTTT.

The chain combines TRBV19 with TRBJ2-5, with 9 bases that match TRBD2. This CDR3 region has 16 residues. V lost 7 bases, J lost 2 bases, and 11 bases stayed unmatched. Per germline, CDR1 LNHDA and CDR2 SQIVND (reference sequence). The DNA for the CDR3 is TGTGCCAGTACCCATCTAACTAGCGGGCCTCAAGAGACCCAGTACTTC. Translating gives CASTHLTSGPQETQYF.

The CDR3, as DNA: TGTGCCAGCAGAGACACCGGGACTACTTACACAGATACGCAGTATTTT. Protein sequence: CASRDTGTTYTDTQYF. The rearrangement uses TRBV28 and TRBJ2-3; the match to TRBD2 covers 7 bases. The V segment lost 6 bases and the J segment 2 bases; nucleotides outside the gene matches: 11. Germline V gene sequence: CDR1 MDHEN, CDR2 SYDVKM. The CDR3 sequence is 16 residues long.

The chain combines TRBV18 with TRBJ1-6, with 7 positions matching TRBD1. After removal of 2 bases from V and 8 bases from J, the junction contained 12 bases not matched to a gene. Germline CDR1 KGHSH, CDR2 LQKENI. The CDR3 length is 17 residues. CDR3 amino acids: CASSPSSPGQQYSPLHF. The CDR3 coding sequence is TGTGCCAGCTCACCAAGTAGTCCGGGACAGCAGTATTCACCCCTCCACTTT.

This clone has only a few counts. The chain combines TRBV5-1 with TRBJ2-5; 14 nucleotides line up with TRBD2. The CDR3 length is 16 residues. Trimming at V came to 4 bases and at J to 2 bases, leaving 4 bases not matched to a gene. Germline V gene lookup returns CDR1 SGHRS and CDR2 YFSETQ. CDR3 loop: CASSARLAGGQETQYF. CDR3 in DNA: TGCGCCAGCAGCGCCAGACTAGCGGGGGGGCAAGAGACCCAGTACTTC.

This chain uses TRBV19 with TRBJ2-5, with 9 bases identical to TRBD1. With V trimmed by 5 bases and J by 1 base, 11 bases remained unmatched. From germline, CDR1 is LNHDA and CDR2 SQIVND (reference sequence). This CDR3 is 17 amino acids long. The CDR3 DNA reads as TGTGCCAGTAGTCCTCTTTGGGACAGGGTCATCCAAGAGACCCAGTACTTC. It codes for CASSPLWDRVIQETQYF.

The sample holds one count of this clone. The V gene is TRBV11-2, the J gene TRBJ2-5; maybe TRBD2 (6 bases). Germline loops: CDR1 SGHAT, CDR2 FQNNGV. The CDR3 covers 13 residues. V gave up 8 bases and J gave up 2 bases, with 12 bases separating them. The CDR3: CASAGGPQETQYF. The CDR3 DNA follows: TGTGCCAGCGCCGGAGGGCCGCAAGAGACCCAGTACTTC. Variable domain in full (rest from reference TRBV11-2 and TRBJ2-5): EAGVAQSPRYKIIEKRQSVAFWCNPISGHATLYWYQQILGQGPKLLIQFQNNGVVDDSQLPKDRFSAERLKGVDSTLKIQPAKLEDSAVYLCASAGGPQETQYFGPGTRLLVL.

This clone was counted a few times. The V gene is TRBV28, the J gene TRBJ2-7; 8 nucleotides agree with TRBD1. This CDR3 comprises 16 residues. V trimming: 6 bases; J trimming: 2 bases; junction bases outside the gene matches: 12. Germline CDR1 and CDR2: MDHEN and SYDVKM. The CDR3 coding sequence is TGTGCCAGCAGCCCCCTCGGACAGGGTGGGACCTACGAGCAGTACTTC. Its protein product is CASSPLGQGGTYEQYF.

The chain is built from TRBV5-4 and TRBJ2-2; 7 bases align to TRBD2. V shed 4 bases, J shed 3 bases, and the junction held 9 bases outside the gene matches. The CDR3 is 16 amino acids. Germline loops: CDR1 SGHNT, CDR2 YYREEE (reference sequence). CDR3 nucleotide sequence: TGTGCCAGCAGCAGATCTAGCGGCTGGGACACCGGGGAGCTGTTTTTT. Translation: CASSRSSGWDTGELFF.

The chain has TRBV28 and TRBJ2-1; 11 bases agree with TRBD2. The V gene's germline CDR1 is MDHEN and CDR2 SYDVKM. The CDR3 is made up of 16 amino acids. V lost 1 base and J lost 5; bases outside the gene matches: 4. Here the CDR3 reads CASSLFRLAGNNEQFF. CDR3 DNA sequence: TGTGCCAGCAGTTTATTTCGACTAGCGGGAAACAATGAGCAGTTCTTC.

The chain is built from TRBV9 and TRBJ2-5, with 11 nucleotides matching TRBD2. Losses at the gene ends were 0 bases for V and 1 base for J; bases not matched to a gene: 5. The germline gives CDR1 SGDLS, CDR2 YYNGEE. The CDR3 consists of 17 residues. Here the CDR3 DNA reads TGTGCCAGCAGCGTAGATGCTAGCGGGGGGCTCCAAGAGACCCAGTACTTC. Residues: CASSVDASGGLQETQYF.

The gene calls are TRBV5-6 and TRBJ1-5, with 10 bases that match TRBD1. Per the germline V gene, CDR1 is SGHDT and CDR2 is YYEEEE. The J segment lost 1 base and the V segment lost 2 bases, leaving 3 bases of the junction unmatched. The CDR3 spans 16 residues. The CDR3 coding sequence is TGTGCCAGCAGCTTCGGACAGGGGGTAAGCAATCAGCCCCAGCATTTT. It translates to CASSFGQGVSNQPQHF.